This record concerns one TCR beta chain sequence. What it binds is unknown. This entry belongs to a study of CXCR3-negative and CXCR3-positive naive CD8 T cells. UMI-labeled 5' RACE TRB cDNA libraries were prepared from the cells. TCRdb processed the 5' RACE reads again and assigns one entry to each CDR3 protein, with no DNA. This sample's table reports 50,000 to 75,000 distinct CDR3 sequences. General study points: CXCR3-positive naive cells carried more hydrophobic TRB CDR3s than CXCR3-negative ones. Memory CD8+ cells showed much lower diversity, while both naive subsets displayed comparably high diversity.

Naive CD8+ T cells were CD45RO-CCR7+CD27+CD95-. Germline V lookup: CDR1 SGHKS, CDR2 YYEKEE (reference sequence). CDR3 length: 12 residues. The sequencing sample was made of naive CXCR3- CD8+ T cells from blood. Subset meaning: CD45RO-CCR7+CD27+CD95- naive CD8+ T cells lacking CXCR3 (TNR3-). This sequence joins TRBV5-5 and TRBJ2-7; TCRdb proposes TRBD1, but this gene call is untestable without DNA. The TCR sequence derives from a human donor in good health. Some clones in this sample may be carry-over from other donors' samples. CDR3 sequence reads: CASSPPDYEQYF.